These T cell receptor beta chains were read from a single sample in a study of blood T cell repertoires in COVID-19. Some clones are missing from TCRdb's copy, which holds only in-frame ones; the method was immunoSEQ multiplex PCR. Of around 100,000 clones listed, more than 85% are singletons. The specimen sequenced was peripheral blood. These receptors were obtained from a man in his thirties or forties in a cohort sampled during active COVID-19. The CDR3 runs from the conserved cysteine through the conserved F or W. D genes are given only for firm matches. Not every row has a clone size; where given, it reads once, few, many or a size class.

V gene,J gene,D gene,clone size,CDR3 DNA,CDR3 protein
TRBV7-2,TRBJ1-1,.,.,TGTGCCAGCAGCTTCGGACGGACTCCGGGCACTGAAGCTTTCTTT,CASSFGRTPGTEAFF
TRBV5-5,TRBJ1-2,TRBD1,.,TGTGCCAGCAGCTTGGCTCCAGGGGGCGGCCTCTATGGCTACACCTTC,CASSLAPGGGLYGYTF
TRBV3-1/TRBV3-2,TRBJ1-5,TRBD1,few,TGTGCCAGCAGCCCTGACGAATTCGGACAGGTTAGCAATCAGCCCCAGCATTTT,CASSPDEFGQVSNQPQHF
TRBV11-2,TRBJ2-1,.,.,TGTGCCAGCAGCTTAGATCGGGGGGCGGGTGAGCAGTTCTTC,CASSLDRGAGEQFF
TRBV11-3,TRBJ2-2,.,.,TGTGCCAGCAGCTCGACCGGGGTTGTTACCGGGGAGCTGTTTTTT,CASSSTGVVTGELFF
TRBV18,TRBJ1-3,.,.,TGTGCCAGCTCACCACCAGGGGTTGGTGGAAACACCATATATTTT,CASSPPGVGGNTIYF
TRBV18,TRBJ2-3,.,.,TGTGCCAGCTCACCACCGGGCGCAGGGGGCACAGATACGCAGTATTTT,CASSPPGAGGTDTQYF
TRBV6-5,TRBJ2-1,.,.,TGTGCCAGCAGCCGGGGATCCTACAATGAGCAGTTCTTC,CASSRGSYNEQFF
TRBV3-1/TRBV3-2,TRBJ2-1,.,.,TGTGCCAGCAGCCAAGATGTAGGGGCTTCCTACAATGAGCAGTTCTTC,CASSQDVGASYNEQFF
TRBV11-2,TRBJ2-7,TRBD1,.,TGTGCCAGCAGCAAGACAGGGGGACACTACGAGCAGTACTTC,CASSKTGGHYEQYF
TRBV7-2,TRBJ2-3,TRBD2,.,TGTGCCAGCAGCTTAGAATCACCCGGACTAGCGGGGGCGGATACGCAGTATTTT,CASSLESPGLAGADTQYF
TRBV19,TRBJ1-1,.,.,TGTGCCAGTATGCTACAGGGAGCGTCGAACACTGAAGCTTTCTTT,CASMLQGASNTEAFF
TRBV30,TRBJ1-2,.,.,TGTGCCTGGAGTGGCGGCCCTGGGGGCTACACCTTC,CAWSGGPGGYTF
TRBV10-3,TRBJ1-1,.,.,TGTGCCTCTTCGACAGGCTTGGGGGACACTGAAGCTTTCTTT,CASSTGLGDTEAFF
TRBV7-2,TRBJ2-5,TRBD1,once,TGTGCCAGCAGCACGGGACAGAAAGAGACCCAGTACTTC,CASSTGQKETQYF
TRBV5-6,TRBJ2-7,TRBD1,.,TGTGCCAGCAGCTGGGACAGGGGCTACGAGCAGTACTTC,CASSWDRGYEQYF
TRBV5-1,TRBJ2-5,TRBD1,.,TGCGCCAGCAGCTCTACTACCGGGACAGGGACCCAAGAGACCCAGTACTTC,CASSSTTGTGTQETQYF
TRBV5-1,TRBJ2-5,.,.,TGCGCCAGCCGCGGCGAGACGCAAGAGACCCAGTACTTC,CASRGETQETQYF
TRBV11-1,TRBJ2-1,TRBD2,.,TGTGCCAGCAGCTCGACTAGCGGGGGGGCAGGTAATGAGCAGTTCTTC,CASSSTSGGAGNEQFF
TRBV6-5,TRBJ2-7,TRBD2,.,TGTGCCAGTAAAAGAGCGGGACTGCTCGAGCAGTACTTC,CASKRAGLLEQYF
TRBV28,TRBJ2-5,.,.,TGTGCCAGCAGTACCGAAGGAGACCGGGCCTCCGCAGGGGAGACCCAGTACTTC,CASSTEGDRASAGETQYF
TRBV7-9,TRBJ1-1,.,.,TGTGCCAGCAGCTTAGCGGGGGGGGCTCACACTGAAGCTTTCTTT,CASSLAGGAHTEAFF
TRBV27,TRBJ1-3,.,.,TGTGCCAGCAGTTTACGGGCAGGGTCTGGAAACACCATATATTTT,CASSLRAGSGNTIYF
TRBV5-4,TRBJ2-2,.,once,TGTGCCAGCCGGGTCGCACCAACCACCGGGGAGCTGTTTTTT,CASRVAPTTGELFF
TRBV19,TRBJ1-2,.,.,TGTGCCAGTAGTTTTCGACAGCCACCTCCGGACGGCTACACCTTC,CASSFRQPPPDGYTF
TRBV7-3,TRBJ2-1,TRBD2,once,TGTGCCAGCAGCACCACCGGACTAGCGGGGGGGCGTGAGCAGTTCTTC,CASSTTGLAGGREQFF
TRBV28,TRBJ2-2,TRBD1,.,TGTGCCAGCAGTTTTGGGACAGGGCTCACCGGGGAGCTGTTTTTT,CASSFGTGLTGELFF
TRBV12-3/TRBV12-4,TRBJ1-2,TRBD1,.,TGTGCCAGCAGTTTTTTAGGGGGCGGCTACACCTTC,CASSFLGGGYTF
TRBV5-5,TRBJ1-6,.,.,TGTGCCAGCAGCTTAAGAGGGGGTTCGTCACCCCTCCACTTT,CASSLRGGSSPLHF
TRBV18,TRBJ2-7,.,.,TGTGCCAGCTCACCAGGCAGCTACGAGCAGTACTTC,CASSPGSYEQYF
TRBV3-1/TRBV3-2,TRBJ1-1,.,.,TGTGCCAGCAGCCAATTGGCCGGGGTTGAAGCTTTCTTT,CASSQLAGVEAFF
TRBV29-1,TRBJ2-2,.,.,TGCAGCGTTGAATCAGGGACCGGGGAGCTGTTTTTT,CSVESGTGELFF
TRBV28,TRBJ2-1,.,.,TGTGCCAGCAGCCCTCCGGGGGACTACAATGAGCAGTTCTTC,CASSPPGDYNEQFF
TRBV11-2,TRBJ2-7,.,.,TGTGCCAGCAGCTATTCATCGGTGACCTACGAGCAGTACTTC,CASSYSSVTYEQYF
TRBV5-1,TRBJ2-5,TRBD2,.,TGCGCCAGCAGCTTGGTGTCTAGCGGGGGCCAAGAGACCCAGTACTTC,CASSLVSSGGQETQYF
TRBV6-5,TRBJ2-7,TRBD1,once,TGTGCCAGCATAAGGGACAGAGGTGAGAAGCAGTACTTC,CASIRDRGEKQYF
TRBV30,TRBJ1-6,.,.,TGTGCCTGGAGTTACGCAGGGGCGAGATCACCCCTCCACTTT,CAWSYAGARSPLHF
TRBV9,TRBJ2-1,TRBD2,once,TGTGCCAGCAGCGTAACTAGCGGGCTAAATGAGCAGTTCTTC,CASSVTSGLNEQFF
TRBV18,TRBJ2-1,TRBD1,once,TGTGCCAGCTCACCTCCGGGACAGACCTACAATGAGCAGTTCTTC,CASSPPGQTYNEQFF
TRBV7-2,TRBJ2-1,.,.,TGTGCCAGCAGCTTAGCGTTGGGCGAGCAGTTCTTC,CASSLALGEQFF
TRBV6-1,TRBJ1-1,TRBD1,once,TGTGCCAGCCTCCAGGGGGGAAACGCTGAAGCTTTCTTT,CASLQGGNAEAFF
TRBV4-1,TRBJ1-1,.,.,TGCGCCAGCAGCCAAGATGGGAGGGGCCGAGAGAACACTGAAGCTTTCTTT,CASSQDGRGRENTEAFF